This TCR beta chain was retrieved from a study of blood T cell repertoires in COVID-19. Study overall: T cells, B-cell-depleted T cells, or PBMCs provided the cDNA or gDNA that served as material.

Per the original methods: Nucleated cell number was recorded as an estimate derived from reference gene primer amplification. TCRdb's copy holds only in-frame clones and misses some; the assay was immunoSEQ multiplex PCR. That table gives V, J and clone size, and the DNA gave D and trimming. The table has about 42,000 clones, over 75% seen once; the top ten hold approximately 10%. The receptor's source is a man in his thirties or forties with active or convalescent COVID-19. The sample comprised peripheral blood.

CDR3: CASSSSGTGLYNEQFF. In nucleotides, the CDR3 is TGCGCCAGCAGCTCATCCGGGACAGGGCTTTACAATGAGCAGTTCTTC. The chain has TRBV5-1 and TRBJ2-1; 9 bases are a match to TRBD1. CDR1 is SGHRS and CDR2 is YFSETQ in the germline V gene. The CDR3 runs 16 residues. J lost 4 bases, V lost 3 bases, and 8 bases had no gene match. Combining the CDR3 with reference TRBV5-1 and TRBJ2-1 gives the whole variable domain KAGVTQTPRYLIKTRGQQVTLSCSPISGHRSVSWYQQTPGQGLQFLFEYFSETQRNKGNFPGRFSGRQFSNSRSEMNVSTLELGDSALYLCASSSSGTGLYNEQFFGPGTRLTVL.